This TCR beta chain was sequenced for a study of T cell changes during pregnancy in multiple sclerosis. V was pared by 5 bases and J by 4 bases, with 20 bases between. CDR1 SEHNR and CDR2 FQNEAQ come from the germline V gene (reference sequence). The CDR3 is 16 amino acids. The table came from immunoSEQ multiplex PCR; TCRdb's copy has only in-frame clones and leaves some out. Of 60,000 to 75,000 clones in the sample, about 90% were seen once. Sequencing used peripheral blood, obtained in the second trimester of pregnancy. The clonotype originates from a female donor in good health, enrolled as a control in a pregnancy study. This chain joins TRBV7-9 and TRBJ1-2; D is unresolved. The CDR3 sequence: CASSRRVIHGLYGYTF. CDR3 nucleotides: TGTGCCAGCAGCCGCCGGGTCATACATGGACTCTATGGCTACACCTTC.